This TCR beta chain is from a study of OX40 agonist ivuxolimab in advanced cancers. Patients had blood sampled at baseline and again on cycle 4 day 1 and cycle 7 day 1. Turning to this clone: Its antigen is as yet unknown. Different DNA sequences within this sample yield the same CDR3.

Findings and caveats of the study: Some patients without response likewise showed low normalized clonal expansion.

Germline V CDR1 and CDR2: SNHLY, FYNNEI. With 3 bases removed from V and 3 bases from J, the gap between germline ends came to 5 bases. The CDR3 totals 12 residues. Profiled with immunoSEQ multiplex PCR; TCRdb holds only in-frame clones, not every one. Seen here are about 79,000 clones, around 94% observed once, and the top ten hold around 9.6%. This sequence was found in an adult with an advanced solid tumor such as melanoma, head and neck, liver or kidney cancer. The V gene is TRBV2, the J gene TRBJ1-1, with D possibly TRBD1 on 5 matching bases. Sequenced here: CD4+ or CD8+ T cells sorted from blood, sampled in a trial of the OX40 agonist ivuxolimab. CDR3 sequence: CASSEGDTEAFF. CDR3 nucleotide sequence: TGTGCCAGCAGTGAGGGGGACACTGAAGCTTTCTTT.